This is a list of T cell receptor beta chains from one sample in a study of T cells in localized non-small cell lung cancer. Generated by immunoSEQ multiplex PCR, the TCRdb table keeps only in-frame clones and is missing some. The profile shows tens of thousands of clones, roughly 87% of them singletons. Sample: peripheral blood, taken before any cancer treatment. The receptor source for this set is a woman aged 40-70 years with stage I lung adenocarcinoma. CDR3s include the opening cysteine and the closing phenylalanine or tryptophan. A D gene is named only where the DNA matches it firmly. Where a row states a size, it is once, few, many or the class of an expanded clone; other rows omit it.

V gene	clone size	D gene	J gene	CDR3 protein	CDR3 DNA
TRBV10-3	NA	NA	TRBJ2-3	CAISDRGAPDTQYF	TGTGCCATCAGTGACAGGGGGGCCCCGGATACGCAGTATTTT
TRBV6-1	NA	NA	TRBJ2-7	CASRATQVRTYEQYF	TGTGCCAGCAGAGCCACTCAGGTGAGAACCTACGAGCAGTACTTC
TRBV9	NA	NA	TRBJ2-5	CASSANSGYGETQYF	TGTGCCAGCAGCGCAAACAGTGGGTATGGGGAGACCCAGTACTTC
TRBV5-1	NA	TRBD1	TRBJ2-5	CASSLGQGAGETQYF	TGCGCCAGCAGCTTGGGCCAGGGGGCTGGTGAGACCCAGTACTTC
TRBV7-2	NA	TRBD1	TRBJ1-5	CASSLQTGIGQPQHF	TGTGCCAGCAGCTTACAGACAGGGATCGGTCAGCCCCAGCATTTT
TRBV9	NA	TRBD1	TRBJ1-6	CASQGGTNSPLHF	TGTGCCAGCCAGGGGGGGACTAATTCACCCCTCCACTTT
TRBV19	NA	NA	TRBJ1-1	CAKDMRNTEAFF	TGTGCCAAGGACATGCGGAACACTGAAGCTTTCTTT
TRBV4-1	NA	TRBD1	TRBJ2-7	CASSQAHSGTGRYEQYF	TGCGCCAGCAGCCAGGCTCATTCCGGGACAGGTCGCTACGAGCAGTACTTC
TRBV28	few	NA	TRBJ1-5	CASSPQGWASNQPQHF	TGTGCCAGCAGCCCCCAGGGCTGGGCTAGCAATCAGCCCCAGCATTTT
TRBV5-7	NA	NA	TRBJ2-1	CASSLIDPSSYNEQFF	TGTGCCAGCAGCTTGATTGACCCTAGCTCCTACAATGAGCAGTTCTTC
TRBV5-1	NA	TRBD1	TRBJ1-4	CASSLSGTGGEKLFF	TGCGCCAGCAGCTTGTCCGGGACAGGAGGTGAAAAACTGTTTTTT
TRBV2	NA	NA	TRBJ2-5	CASSPRRETQYF	TGTGCCAGCAGTCCTAGGAGAGAGACCCAGTACTTC
TRBV7-9	NA	TRBD1	TRBJ1-4	CASSPRTGRNEKLFF	TGTGCCAGCAGCCCACGGACAGGCCGAAATGAAAAACTGTTTTTT
TRBV7-2	NA	NA	TRBJ2-7	CASSLVGGLDEQYF	TGTGCCAGCAGCTTAGTCGGAGGGTTGGACGAGCAGTACTTC
TRBV11-3	NA	NA	TRBJ2-5	CASSFLETQYF	TGTGCCAGCAGCTTTCTCGAGACCCAGTACTTC
TRBV5-4	NA	NA	TRBJ2-3	CASSVRGGDTQYF	TGTGCCAGCAGCGTTCGAGGAGGAGATACGCAGTATTTT
TRBV21-1	NA	NA	TRBJ1-5	CASSRLKQGRNQPQHF	TGTGCCAGCAGCCGCCTCAAACAGGGGCGGAATCAGCCCCAGCATTTT
TRBV2	few	TRBD1	TRBJ1-6	CASRQGGSPLHF	TGTGCCAGTCGACAGGGAGGCTCACCCCTCCACTTT